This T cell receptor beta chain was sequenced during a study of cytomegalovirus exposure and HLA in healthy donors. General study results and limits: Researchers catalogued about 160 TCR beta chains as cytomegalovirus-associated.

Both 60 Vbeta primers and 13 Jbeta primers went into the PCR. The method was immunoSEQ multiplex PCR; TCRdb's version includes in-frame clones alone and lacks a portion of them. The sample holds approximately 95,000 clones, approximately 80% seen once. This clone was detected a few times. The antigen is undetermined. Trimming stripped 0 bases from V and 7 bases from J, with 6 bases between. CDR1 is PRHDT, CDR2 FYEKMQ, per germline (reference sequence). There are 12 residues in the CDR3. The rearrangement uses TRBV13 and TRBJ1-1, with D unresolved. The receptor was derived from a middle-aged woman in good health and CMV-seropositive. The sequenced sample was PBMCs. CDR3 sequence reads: CASSLGRIEAFF. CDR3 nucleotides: TGTGCCAGCAGCTTAGGGAGGATTGAAGCTTTCTTT.